The rows below give T cell receptor beta chains drawn from one sample of a study of T cell repertoires in cytomegalovirus infection. MiXCR, applied by TCRdb to the reads, yields one record per CDR3 protein. The sample has more than 85,000 distinct CDR3 sequences; 16% are singletons. Sequenced input: PBMCs. These receptors were obtained from a human donor in good health (CMV status not recorded). Some clones in this sample may be carry-over from other donors' samples. Each CDR3 is given with its conserved first and last residue. D genes are given only for firm matches. Only part of the rows carry a size: once, few, many, or a class if the clone is expanded.

>many|TRBV5-1|TRBJ1-5|TRBD1
TGCGCCAGCAGCTTTACTACAGGGGGCAATCAGCCCCAGCATTTT
CASSFTTGGNQPQHF
>few|TRBV28|TRBJ2-7|TRBD1
TGTGCCAGCAGTTTACCCGGGACAGCCCCTAAAGAGCAGTACTTC
CASSLPGTAPKEQYF
>NA|TRBV4-2|TRBJ2-5|TRBD2
TGTGCCAGCAGCCAAGAACTGGGACTAGCGGTCGGGACCCAGTACTTC
CASSQELGLAVGTQYF
>NA|TRBV28|TRBJ1-1|NA
TGTGCCAGCAGTCCTGTTATGAACACTGAAGCTTTCTTT
CASSPVMNTEAFF
>many|TRBV12-3/TRBV12-4|TRBJ1-5|TRBD1
TGTGCCAGCAGGCCGGGACAGAATCAGCCCCAGCATTTT
CASRPGQNQPQHF
>few|TRBV6-6|TRBJ1-5|NA
TGTGCCAGCAGTACAGGGAGTCTTCAGCCCCAGCATTTT
CASSTGSLQPQHF
>NA|TRBV7-3|TRBJ2-3|TRBD2
TGTGCCAGCAGTACTAGCGGGGGCTTAACAGATACGCAGTATTTT
CASSTSGGLTDTQYF
>NA|TRBV7-1|TRBJ1-2|TRBD1
TGTGCCAGCAGCTCCCTGGACAGGGACTTAGGAGGCTACACCTTC
CASSSLDRDLGGYTF
>NA|TRBV12-3/TRBV12-4|TRBJ1-2|TRBD1
TGTGCCTCGACAGGGCGGAGTGGCTACACCTTC
CASTGRSGYTF
>NA|TRBV20-1|TRBJ1-3|NA
TGCAGTGCTATACGACGGGCCTCTGGAAACACCATATATTTT
CSAIRRASGNTIYF
>many|TRBV20-1|TRBJ2-7|NA
TGCAGTGCTAGAGATAGACAGGCAATCTACGAGCAGTACTTC
CSARDRQAIYEQYF
>NA|TRBV12-3/TRBV12-4|TRBJ2-1|NA
TGTGCCAGCAGTTTGCGCTCACCTTCCTACAATGAGCAGTTCTTC
CASSLRSPSYNEQFF
>many|TRBV20-1|TRBJ2-7|TRBD1
TGCAGTGCTAGATACCCCGGGACAGGGGACTCCTACGAGCAGTACTTC
CSARYPGTGDSYEQYF
>many|TRBV12-3/TRBV12-4|TRBJ1-2|TRBD1
TGTGCCAGTGGGTATTTGGGACAGGGCGGTGGCTACACCTTC
CASGYLGQGGGYTF
>NA|TRBV7-3|TRBJ2-3|NA
TGTGCCAGCAGCCTGGTAGGGACGGAGCCTGATACGCAGTATTTT
CASSLVGTEPDTQYF
>NA|TRBV12-3/TRBV12-4|TRBJ1-2|NA
TGTGCCAGCAGTTTGGGGGACCGCTACACCTTC
CASSLGDRYTF
>few|TRBV4-1|TRBJ2-1|NA
TGCGCCAGCAGCCAAGGTAGGGGGGACTCTCCTTCCTACAATGAGCAGTTCTTC
CASSQGRGDSPSYNEQFF
>many|TRBV12-3/TRBV12-4|TRBJ1-5|NA
TGTGCCAGCAGTCCCGCAGGAAATCAGCCCCAGCATTTT
CASSPAGNQPQHF
>many|TRBV7-2|TRBJ2-7|NA
TGTGCCAGCAGTTACGATCCCCTCGGGGCGGGGCTCGACGAGCAGTACTTC
CASSYDPLGAGLDEQYF
>NA|TRBV6-2/TRBV6-3|TRBJ2-7|NA
TGTGCCAGCAGTTACGGAGGCGGACACTACGAGCAGTACTTC
CASSYGGGHYEQYF
>NA|TRBV6-5|TRBJ2-7|NA
TGTGCCAGCAGTTACTCGTTGGCAGGGAGTATGACCTACGAGCAGTACTTC
CASSYSLAGSMTYEQYF
>many|TRBV5-4|TRBJ1-5|NA
TGTGCCAGCAGCTTGGCGGAGGAGGGCAATCAGCCCCAGCATTTT
CASSLAEEGNQPQHF
>NA|TRBV14|TRBJ1-2|NA
TGTGCCAGCAGCCAAGAAACAGCCTATGGCTACACCTTC
CASSQETAYGYTF
>few|TRBV29-1|TRBJ2-1|NA
TGCAGCGTTGACAGGGGGGTGTCTATTGAGCAGTTCTTC
CSVDRGVSIEQFF
>few|TRBV20-1|TRBJ1-5|NA
TGCAGTGCTAGGGGGACCGAGAATCAGCCCCAGCATTTT
CSARGTENQPQHF
>many|TRBV12-3/TRBV12-4|TRBJ2-7|NA
TGTGCCAGCAGCCAATCTGGAACCTACGAGCAGTACTTC
CASSQSGTYEQYF